The T cell receptor beta chain described here comes from a study of blood T cell repertoires in COVID-19 (dated by TCRdb to the early 2020s). Study-wide context: Collaborator samples came from the United States, Italy and Spain and covered acute and convalescent phases of COVID-19. The prospective study material was composed of cDNA or gDNA derived from T cells, B-cell-depleted T cells, or PBMCs. The dataset comprised deeply sampled blood TCRbeta repertoires from subjects exposed to, actively infected with, or recovered from COVID-19. The repertoires were released in a freely available public database meant as a resource for research on the immune response to SARS-CoV-2. Samples were obtained from the ongoing ImmuneRACE study (first 160 participants) and from 1,000 to 1,500 subjects provided by 6 global collaborators. A de-identified subject ID, COVID-19 status, age in years and sex were almost always included in the sample metadata. Where available, HLA class I and class II types were taken from metadata supplied by the sample provider and were not determined by assay-based typing. General conclusions and limits of the study: How much clinical and demographic metadata was included differed by source and by participant, and the metadata was provided uncurated.

On this clone: Its antigen is not yet known. Nothing much larger sits one base from this clone, and base qualities are not available.

TCRbeta CDR3 regions were amplified from genomic DNA using the immunoSEQ Assay, a bias-controlled multiplex PCR. Under the source paper's analysis protocol: Nucleated cell counts per sample were estimated from amplification of reference gene primers within the assay. Sequence reads were collapsed and filtered to measure the absolute abundance of every unique TCRbeta CDR3 rearrangement. Productive Simpson clonality was computed per sample as the square root of Simpson's diversity index over productive rearrangements. Here the immuneACCESS table is served through TCRdb, limited to in-frame sequences with V and J called. Missing clones are a known gap in these copies; in checked studies unresolved V genes cover under half, and the rest lacks a known reason. V and J calls and clone size come straight from that table; D and trimming were deduced from the DNA. The sample table contains around 280,000 clones; only one count was recorded for 89% of them. 1.5% to 2% of the sample is in the top ten clones.

Participants in the prospective study were enrolled through a virtual design, were aged roughly 18 to 90 years, and lived in approximately 25 United States geographic areas. To assign participants to cohorts, the prospective study relied on clinical history that participants themselves reported in a screening survey and a study questionnaire. For ImmuneRACE Cohort 3, a participant was defined as recovered based on two consecutive negative NP/OP PCR tests, clearance by a healthcare professional, or resolution of symptoms. In the prospective study, whole blood, serum and a nasopharyngeal or oropharyngeal swab were collected from each participant by mobile phlebotomists. Over a 2-month period, participants in the prospective study had the option of providing additional blood draws and questionnaires. Before DNA extraction, blood samples from the prospective study were shipped at room temperature or frozen.

This receptor was obtained from a woman between 40 and 50 years old who had recovered from COVID-19. Sequenced material: PBMCs or T cells enriched from blood (not recorded which).

At the DNA level, the sequence is TGTGCCAGCAGTTTAGTGTTCCAGAATGAAAAACTGTTTTTT. Its protein is CASSLVFQNEKLFF. The rearranged chain carries TRBV28 and TRBJ1-4; the D gene is not confidently resolved. CDR1 MDHEN and CDR2 SYDVKM are derived from the germline V gene. The CDR3 sequence holds 14 residues, the cysteine and phenylalanine included. CDR3 DNA only is kept here, 42 bases in frame from base 1. V is shortened by 2 bases, J by 5 bases, and the region joining them spans 9 bases. Reference TRBV28 and TRBJ1-4 genes cover what lies past the CDR3, so the full variable domain is DVKVTQSSRYLVKRTGEKVFLECVQDMDHENMFWYRQDPGLGLRLIYFSYDVKMKEKGDIPEGYSVSREKKERFSLILESASTNQTSMYLCASSLVFQNEKLFFGSGTQLSVL.